The source of this TCR beta chain is a study of T cells after yellow fever vaccination. Study-level points and caveats: Across the CD4 and CD8 compartments, a small share of clonotypes was present in both. Subsequent booster samples again held most clones from primary vaccination (nearly 98% CD4, roughly 90% CD8). Abundant clonotypes from the bulk population could get into FACS-sorted repertoires as contaminants.

The CDR3 totals 16 residues. The V end lost 0 bases, the J end lost 6 bases, and 15 bases lay between the germline ends. CDR1 is DFQATT, CDR2 SNEGSKA, per germline (reference sequence). In its sample, this clonotype was seen a few times. The antigen is not known. One entry per CDR3 protein, called by TCRdb with MiXCR from the 5' RACE reads. The top ten hold around 0.49% of the sample, which has approximately 300,000 distinct CDR3 sequences, 10% to 15% seen once. The TCR sequence derives from a young man who received the YFV17D yellow fever vaccine. This material consisted of CD4+ T cells sorted from PBMCs, taken 45 days after the yellow fever booster vaccination. The V gene is TRBV20-1, the J gene TRBJ1-6, with D possibly being TRBD1 (6 bases). The CDR3 is CSARETLSGVNSPLHF. CDR3 bases: TGCAGTGCTAGAGAAACGTTATCAGGGGTTAATTCACCCCTCCACTTT.